These T cell receptor beta chains were read from a single sample in a study of blood T cells in healthy people across ages. TCRdb redid the calling of the 5' RACE reads with MiXCR, one entry per CDR3 protein. The profile covers about 510,000 distinct CDR3 sequences, with around 27% appearing a single time and approximately 3.6% taken by the ten largest. This same sample was also part of a study on T cells of mothers and their children.

The specimen sequenced was blood. These receptors came from a boy aged 2 to 10 in good health. Each CDR3 is given with its conserved first and last residue. The D gene is left open where the match is weak. Expanded clones are given a class, and other clones once, few, many or no size at all.

clone size: few
D gene: TRBD1
J gene: TRBJ2-3
V gene: TRBV29-1
CDR3 DNA: TGCAGCGTTGACCGGGTTACCGGGACAGGGGTAAATACGCAGTATTTT
CDR3 protein: CSVDRVTGTGVNTQYF

clone size: -
D gene: TRBD1
J gene: TRBJ2-7
V gene: TRBV3-1
CDR3 DNA: TGTGCCAGCAGCCAAGGGTTCTTTCCTTGGGACAGGGACAACGAGCAGTACTTC
CDR3 protein: CASSQGFFPWDRDNEQYF

clone size: -
D gene: -
J gene: TRBJ2-3
V gene: TRBV7-9
CDR3 DNA: TGTGCCAGCAGCTTAGGGGCACACACAGATACGCAGTATTTT
CDR3 protein: CASSLGAHTDTQYF

clone size: -
D gene: TRBD1
J gene: TRBJ2-1
V gene: TRBV2
CDR3 DNA: TGTGCCAGCAGTGCTGACAGGGTTTACAATGAGCAGTTCTTC
CDR3 protein: CASSADRVYNEQFF

clone size: few
D gene: -
J gene: TRBJ2-3
V gene: TRBV7-2
CDR3 DNA: TGTGCCAGCAGCTCCACAGCGGGACAAACGGATACGCAGTATTTT
CDR3 protein: CASSSTAGQTDTQYF

clone size: -
D gene: TRBD1
J gene: TRBJ1-1
V gene: TRBV5-1
CDR3 DNA: TGCGCCAGCAGCTCAGGACAGGGCCGAGAAGCTTTCTTT
CDR3 protein: CASSSGQGREAFF

clone size: once
D gene: TRBD2
J gene: TRBJ2-3
V gene: TRBV20-1
CDR3 DNA: TGCAGTGCGTTAGCGGGGGGGCCGAAAGATACGCAGTATTTT
CDR3 protein: CSALAGGPKDTQYF

clone size: -
D gene: TRBD1
J gene: TRBJ1-6
V gene: TRBV19
CDR3 DNA: TGTGCCAGTAAGGACAGGGGCCGGAATTCACCCCTCCACTTT
CDR3 protein: CASKDRGRNSPLHF

clone size: few
D gene: -
J gene: TRBJ2-3
V gene: TRBV4-1
CDR3 DNA: TGCGCCAGCAGCCAGGAGCATCCGGGTCTAGGAGATACGCAGTATTTT
CDR3 protein: CASSQEHPGLGDTQYF

clone size: -
D gene: TRBD1
J gene: TRBJ1-2
V gene: TRBV7-9
CDR3 DNA: TGTGCCAGCAGTCATGGGGACAGGGCTCTCCGCTATGGCTACACCTTC
CDR3 protein: CASSHGDRALRYGYTF

clone size: -
D gene: TRBD1
J gene: TRBJ2-7
V gene: TRBV29-1
CDR3 DNA: TGCAGCGTTTCGGGGGGACAGGGGGCTCCGTACGAGCAGTACTTC
CDR3 protein: CSVSGGQGAPYEQYF

clone size: few
D gene: -
J gene: TRBJ2-3
V gene: TRBV4-3
CDR3 DNA: TGCGCCAGCAGCCAAGATTCCGGGCAAGACACAGATACGCAGTATTTT
CDR3 protein: CASSQDSGQDTDTQYF

clone size: -
D gene: TRBD2
J gene: TRBJ2-7
V gene: TRBV13
CDR3 DNA: TGTGCCAGCAGCTTCGAAGAGGGACTAGCCGGATTCGAGCAGTACTTC
CDR3 protein: CASSFEEGLAGFEQYF

clone size: -
D gene: -
J gene: TRBJ1-2
V gene: TRBV6-5
CDR3 DNA: TGTGCCAGCAGTTACTATGGAACGGGAGGCTACACCTTC
CDR3 protein: CASSYYGTGGYTF

clone size: -
D gene: -
J gene: TRBJ2-4
V gene: TRBV15
CDR3 DNA: TGTGCCACCAGCAGAGTTACAAGGACCTCGGCCCACATTCAGTACTTC
CDR3 protein: CATSRVTRTSAHIQYF

clone size: -
D gene: -
J gene: TRBJ1-2
V gene: TRBV7-7
CDR3 DNA: TGTGCTAGTGGGCCGGTGGATGATCGCTACACCTTC
CDR3 protein: CASGPVDDRYTF

clone size: once
D gene: -
J gene: TRBJ1-2
V gene: TRBV28
CDR3 DNA: TGTGCCAGCAGTTTATCAGGATTAGCTAACTATGGCTACACCTTC
CDR3 protein: CASSLSGLANYGYTF

clone size: few
D gene: -
J gene: TRBJ2-2
V gene: TRBV14
CDR3 DNA: TGTGCCAGCAGCCAAGACTTGGTGACAGCGAACACCGGGGAGCTGTTTTTT
CDR3 protein: CASSQDLVTANTGELFF

clone size: few
D gene: -
J gene: TRBJ2-4
V gene: TRBV4-3
CDR3 DNA: TGCGCCAGCAGCCAAGTTCCGGGCCAAGGAATTCAGTACTTC
CDR3 protein: CASSQVPGQGIQYF

clone size: many
D gene: -
J gene: TRBJ2-1
V gene: TRBV20-1
CDR3 DNA: TGCAGTGTTACCCAGGGGAATGAGCAGTTCTTC
CDR3 protein: CSVTQGNEQFF

clone size: -
D gene: TRBD2
J gene: TRBJ2-7
V gene: TRBV11-2
CDR3 DNA: TGTGCCAGCAGCTACGAGGGACTAGCGTCCGAGCAGTACTTC
CDR3 protein: CASSYEGLASEQYF

clone size: once
D gene: -
J gene: TRBJ2-7
V gene: TRBV7-2
CDR3 DNA: TGTGCCAGCAGCCCCGGTAGTCCCTCTCTAACCCTTTACTTC
CDR3 protein: CASSPGSPSLTLYF

clone size: -
D gene: -
J gene: TRBJ1-4
V gene: TRBV2
CDR3 DNA: TGTGCCAGCAGTGATCGGTGGGGTGCGACTAATGAAAAACTGTTTTTT
CDR3 protein: CASSDRWGATNEKLFF

clone size: -
D gene: -
J gene: TRBJ2-1
V gene: TRBV15
CDR3 DNA: TGTGCCACCAGCAGAGATAGCCTAGTTGATGAGCAGTTCTTC
CDR3 protein: CATSRDSLVDEQFF

clone size: -
D gene: -
J gene: TRBJ2-1
V gene: TRBV18
CDR3 DNA: TGTGCCAGCTCACCACTAAGTTCAACTGAGCAGTTCTTC
CDR3 protein: CASSPLSSTEQFF

clone size: -
D gene: -
J gene: TRBJ2-5
V gene: TRBV5-1
CDR3 DNA: TGCGCCAGCAGTATGGGGCAAGAGACCCAGTACTTC
CDR3 protein: CASSMGQETQYF

clone size: many
D gene: -
J gene: TRBJ2-5
V gene: TRBV15
CDR3 DNA: TGTGCCACCAGCAGAGTCGGAACGGTGGGACGGGAGACCCAGTACTTC
CDR3 protein: CATSRVGTVGRETQYF

clone size: -
D gene: -
J gene: TRBJ1-5
V gene: TRBV19
CDR3 DNA: TGTGCCAGTAGGAGGGAAGCGAGCAATCAGCCCCAGCATTTT
CDR3 protein: CASRREASNQPQHF

clone size: -
D gene: TRBD2
J gene: TRBJ2-7
V gene: TRBV7-2
CDR3 DNA: TGTGCCAGCAGCTTAGCTAGCGGGGGTTCCTCTCTCTACGAGCAGTACTTC
CDR3 protein: CASSLASGGSSLYEQYF

clone size: -
D gene: -
J gene: TRBJ1-4
V gene: TRBV6-1
CDR3 DNA: TGTGCCAGCAGTGAATATGAGGGAAGTGGTGAAAAACTGTTTTTT
CDR3 protein: CASSEYEGSGEKLFF

clone size: few
D gene: TRBD2
J gene: TRBJ2-1
V gene: TRBV15
CDR3 DNA: TGTGCCACCAGCAGAGATAGGTCTGCTAGCGGGAGTATGTGGTTTGAGCAGTTCTTC
CDR3 protein: CATSRDRSASGSMWFEQFF

clone size: -
D gene: -
J gene: TRBJ2-7
V gene: TRBV10-2
CDR3 DNA: TGCGCCAGCAGTGCCGGCCTCTACGAGCAGTACTTC
CDR3 protein: CASSAGLYEQYF

clone size: -
D gene: -
J gene: TRBJ2-3
V gene: TRBV7-7
CDR3 DNA: TGTGCCAGCAGCCCTGGAGTAGTGCTTTCCGATACGCAGTATTTT
CDR3 protein: CASSPGVVLSDTQYF

clone size: -
D gene: -
J gene: TRBJ2-7
V gene: TRBV29-1
CDR3 DNA: TGCAGCGTGTGGGATCAAGCCTACGAGCAGTACTTC
CDR3 protein: CSVWDQAYEQYF

clone size: -
D gene: -
J gene: TRBJ1-6
V gene: TRBV20-1
CDR3 DNA: TGCAGTGCTAGAGATCCCAGGGGTATGCCACCCCTCCACTTT
CDR3 protein: CSARDPRGMPPLHF

clone size: once
D gene: TRBD2
J gene: TRBJ2-3
V gene: TRBV11-2
CDR3 DNA: TGTGCCGCCAACAGACTAGCGGGGCAAGATACGCAGTATTTT
CDR3 protein: CAANRLAGQDTQYF

clone size: -
D gene: -
J gene: TRBJ2-3
V gene: TRBV5-6
CDR3 DNA: TGTGCCAGCAGCCAGGGTCGGCGGGATACGCAGTATTTT
CDR3 protein: CASSQGRRDTQYF